The 20 T cell receptor beta chains in this list originate from one sample, sequenced in a study of shared T cell receptors in the human thymus (dated by TCRdb to the early 2020s). Library construction relied on the immunoSEQ multiplex PCR assay. TCRdb carries this immuneACCESS record with in-frame sequences only. Its versions omit some clonotypes, under half of them owing to an unresolved V gene in the studies checked, with the rest unexplained. The sample profile shows some 660,000 clones; roughly 86% of them were found once. The ten largest clones take up roughly 0.0087% of the sample. This same sample was also taken into another study, of human thymus T cells.

Sequencing was done on a sample of thymocytes. These receptors all stem from a boy under two years old with a congenital heart defect. Donor details come from another sample of the same person, matched by shared clones.

The chain links TRBV5-8 to TRBJ2-7, with D unclear. Looked up from germline, CDR1 is SGHTS and CDR2 is YDEGEE. This CDR3 region has 11 residues. Trimming stripped 3 bases from V and 2 bases from J, with 3 bases between. The CDR3, as DNA: TGTGCCAGCAGCTGGCCCTACGAGCAGTACTTC. Translation gives CASSWPYEQYF.

The chain is built from TRBV28 and TRBJ1-1; D is possibly TRBD1 (6 bases). Germline assignment: CDR1 MDHEN and CDR2 SYDVKM. This CDR3 comprises 16 residues. V shed 7 bases and J shed 3 bases, with 21 bases lying between them. The CDR3 spells CASITGFLVRDTEAFF. DNA for the CDR3: TGTGCCAGCATAACAGGGTTCCTCGTAAGGGACACTGAAGCTTTCTTT.

V usage is TRBV7-2 and J usage is TRBJ1-1; D ambiguous. V gave up 8 bases and J gave up 3 bases, with 7 bases separating them. The germline CDR1 and CDR2 sequences are SGHTA and FQGNSA. This CDR3 is 11 amino acids long. CDR3 amino acids: CASSRDTEAFF. The CDR3 DNA reads TGTGCCAGCTCGAGGGACACTGAAGCTTTCTTT.

The chain has TRBV27 and TRBJ2-5, with 9 bases fitting TRBD2. This CDR3 contains 15 residues. J gave up 3 bases and V 6 bases, and 8 bases lay outside the gene matches. The germline V gene encodes CDR1 MNHEY and CDR2 SMNVEV (reference sequence). CDR3 nucleotides: TGTGCCAGCAGAACCGGGACTAGCCTAAAAGAGACCCAGTACTTC. Protein: CASRTGTSLKETQYF.

The rearrangement joins TRBV28 to TRBJ1-5; TRBD1 is a possible D gene (5 bases). This CDR3 is built from 12 residues. Trimming removed 5 bases at V and 7 bases at J, with 9 bases between. CDR1 is MDHEN and CDR2 is SYDVKM in the germline V gene. DNA of the CDR3: TGTGCCAGCAGTCCAGGGTGGCAGCCCCAGCATTTT. It encodes CASSPGWQPQHF.

In DNA form, the CDR3 reads TGTGCCAGCAGCTTGGCTTCCCGCGGGGAGCTGTTTTTT. Its translation: CASSLASRGELFF. The rearrangement uses TRBV5-6 and TRBJ2-2; the D is unclear. The CDR3 contains 13 residues. V was trimmed by 0 bases and J by 7 bases, leaving 7 bases between them. The germline V gene has CDR1 SGHDT and CDR2 YYEEEE.

The chain couples TRBV2 to TRBJ1-1; D remains ambiguous. The length of the CDR3 is 15 residues. V lost 0 bases, J lost 1 base, and 9 bases lay in between. From germline, CDR1 is SNHLY and CDR2 FYNNEI. CDR3 in DNA: TGTGCCAGCAGTGAAGCGTGGGCACAGAACACTGAAGCTTTCTTT. Protein: CASSEAWAQNTEAFF.

The chain has TRBV13 and TRBJ2-1, with 7 bases lining up with TRBD2. Germline V CDR1 and CDR2: PRHDT, FYEKMQ (reference sequence). J gave up 10 bases and V 1 base, and 7 bases lay outside the gene matches. This CDR3 region has 14 residues. The CDR3 DNA sequence: TGTGCCAGCAGCTTAGTCGGCGGGAGAGGGGAGCAGTTCTTC. Translated, it gives CASSLVGGRGEQFF.

The rearrangement joins TRBV7-9 to TRBJ1-4, with 9 positions matching TRBD1. This CDR3 region has 15 residues. The V gene end was trimmed by 5 bases and the J gene end by 2 bases; junction bases not matched to a gene: 3. Germline CDR1 and CDR2: SEHNR and FQNEAQ (reference sequence). The CDR3 DNA follows: TGTGCCAGCAGCCGAACAGGGGGCACTAATGAAAAACTGTTTTTT. Translating it yields CASSRTGGTNEKLFF. The full variable domain, its missing parts supplied by reference TRBV7-9 and TRBJ1-4, is DTGVSQNPRHKITKRGQNVTFRCDPISEHNRLYWYRQTLGQGPEFLTYFQNEAQLEKSRLLSDRFSAERPKGSFSTLEIQRTEQGDSAMYLCASSRTGGTNEKLFFGSGTQLSVL.

This chain connects TRBV30 to TRBJ2-3; 8 nucleotides agree with TRBD1. With V trimmed by 6 bases and J by 3 bases, 2 bases remained unmatched. This CDR3 spans 12 amino acids. Germline V gives CDR1 GTSNPN, CDR2 SVGIG (reference sequence). CDR3 sequence reads: CACGQGTDTQYF. CDR3 DNA: TGTGCCTGTGGACAGGGTACAGATACGCAGTATTTT.

This clone was picked up one time. J is TRBJ1-4 and V is TRBV12-5; D is uncertain. This CDR3 has 14 amino acids. With 1 base removed from V and 2 bases from J, the gap between germline ends came to 5 bases. Germline values: CDR1 LGHNT, CDR2 FRNRAP. The CDR3 DNA is TGTGCTAGTGGTTTGGGGAGTACTAATGAAAAACTGTTTTTT. It specifies CASGLGSTNEKLFF.

The chain recombines TRBV28 with TRBJ2-1; 7 bases fit TRBD2. Per the germline V gene, CDR1 is MDHEN and CDR2 is SYDVKM. The CDR3 covers 15 residues. V gave up 2 bases and J gave up 2 bases; unmatched junction bases: 3. CDR3 amino acids: CASSLRLATYNEQFF. The DNA for the CDR3 is TGTGCCAGCAGTTTAAGACTAGCAACCTACAATGAGCAGTTCTTC.

The chain joins TRBV5-6 to TRBJ1-5; weak D call: TRBD1 (5 bases). The CDR3 is made up of 18 amino acids. CDR1 is SGHDT, CDR2 YYEEEE, per germline. V was trimmed by 0 bases and J by 6 bases, leaving 22 bases between them. The CDR3 DNA reads as TGTGCCAGCAGCTTGGGGGGGGGTTGCACCTGTCACGGTCAGCCCCAGCATTTT. It encodes CASSLGGGCTCHGQPQHF.

The chain couples TRBV4-3 to TRBJ1-1; 8 nucleotides align to TRBD1. Per the germline V gene, CDR1 is LGHNA and CDR2 is YSLEER. This CDR3 is 15 amino acids long. J gave up 7 bases and V 0 bases, and 7 bases lay outside the gene matches. The CDR3, as DNA: TGCGCCAGCAGCCAAGATTTTGGACAGGGCATTGAAGCTTTCTTT. Amino acids: CASSQDFGQGIEAFF.

The rearrangement uses TRBV5-6 and TRBJ2-4, with unresolved D. Looked up from germline, CDR1 is SGHDT and CDR2 is YYEEEE. The CDR3 is made up of 15 amino acids. V was trimmed by 1 base and J by 0 bases, leaving 8 bases between them. CDR3 nucleotide sequence: TGTGCCAGCAGCTTGAATAGTGTAGCCAAAAACATTCAGTACTTC. It yields the protein CASSLNSVAKNIQYF. Combining the CDR3 with reference TRBV5-6 and TRBJ2-4 gives the whole variable domain DAGVTQSPTHLIKTRGQQVTLRCSPKSGHDTVSWYQQALGQGPQFIFQYYEEEERQRGNFPDRFSGHQFPNYSSELNVNALLLGDSALYLCASSLNSVAKNIQYFGAGTRLSVL.

J is TRBJ2-7 and V is TRBV28; tentative D call: TRBD1 (6 bases). The germline V gene encodes CDR1 MDHEN and CDR2 SYDVKM. The CDR3 has 17 amino acids. The ends were cut back, 4 bases at V and 7 bases at J, with 26 bases in the middle. The CDR3 coding sequence is TGTGCCAGCAGTTCCCTATCCCGACCAGACAGGCCGGGGGAGCAGTACTTC. This sequence encodes CASSSLSRPDRPGEQYF. Looking up the rest from reference TRBV28 and TRBJ2-7 gives the full variable domain: DVKVTQSSRYLVKRTGEKVFLECVQDMDHENMFWYRQDPGLGLRLIYFSYDVKMKEKGDIPEGYSVSREKKERFSLILESASTNQTSMYLCASSSLSRPDRPGEQYFGPGTRLTVT.

This chain uses TRBV28 with TRBJ1-1; 7 positions agree with TRBD1. CDR1 and CDR2 (germline): MDHEN, SYDVKM. V gave up 10 bases and J gave up 11 bases; unmatched junction bases: 10. This CDR3 has 11 residues. CDR3 amino acids: CATLKDREAFF. DNA of the CDR3: TGTGCCACATTAAAAGACAGGGAGGCTTTCTTT.

J is TRBJ2-3 and V is TRBV7-9, with 10 bases matching TRBD1. Germline CDR1 and CDR2: SEHNR and FQNEAQ (reference sequence). The CDR3 spans 15 residues. The J segment lost 2 bases and the V segment lost 3 bases, leaving 2 bases of the junction unmatched. The CDR3: CASSFDRGPTDTQYF. In DNA form, the CDR3 reads TGTGCCAGCAGCTTCGACAGGGGGCCCACAGATACGCAGTATTTT.

V usage is TRBV10-1 and J usage is TRBJ1-1, with D possibly being TRBD1 (6 bases). The CDR3 extends over 15 amino acids. Germline values: CDR1 WNHNN, CDR2 SYGVQD (reference sequence). V was clipped by 4 bases and J by 1 base, with 13 bases between them. The CDR3 nucleotides read TGCGCCAGCAGTGCAAAAGGGGGGGGGAACACTGAAGCTTTCTTT. This sequence encodes CASSAKGGGNTEAFF.

Here the CDR3 DNA reads TGTGCCAGCTCCGGAGATAGCTCCTACAATGAGCAGTTCTTC. It yields the protein CASSGDSSYNEQFF. J is TRBJ2-1 and V is TRBV6-5; D is ambiguous. Germline V gives CDR1 MNHEY, CDR2 SVGAGI. V lost 8 bases to trimming and J lost 0 bases, with 11 bases between them. The CDR3 sequence is 14 residues long.